This T cell receptor beta chain came from a study of post-analysis software for immune sequencing data. Whole-study findings and limits: Samples from one preparation batch, clustered by F measure, grouped strongly together. Comparison of patients with controls showed four or five TRBV segments more frequent in patients, TRBV5-6, TRBV5-1 and TRBV20-1 among them.

With respect to this clonotype: Its matching antigen is unknown.

Carried by the TCR beta cDNA libraries were unique molecular identifiers. TCRdb ran MiXCR on the PCR reads and lists one entry per CDR3 protein. Altogether some 500,000 distinct CDR3 sequences are present, 40% to 55% being singletons, with the ten largest covering about 12%. Germline V gives CDR1 MNHEY, CDR2 SVGEGT. V was pared by 5 bases and J by 3 bases, with 16 bases between. There are 15 residues in the CDR3. This clonotype was sampled from a girl aged 10 to 17 with multiple sclerosis. Sequencing used blood. This rearrangement joins TRBV6-2 or TRBV6-3 to TRBJ1-1; D is possibly TRBD1 (6 bases). The DNA for the CDR3 is TGTGCCAGCAGTCTCAACAGGGATTCAGACACTGAAGCTTTCTTT. It encodes CASSLNRDSDTEAFF.